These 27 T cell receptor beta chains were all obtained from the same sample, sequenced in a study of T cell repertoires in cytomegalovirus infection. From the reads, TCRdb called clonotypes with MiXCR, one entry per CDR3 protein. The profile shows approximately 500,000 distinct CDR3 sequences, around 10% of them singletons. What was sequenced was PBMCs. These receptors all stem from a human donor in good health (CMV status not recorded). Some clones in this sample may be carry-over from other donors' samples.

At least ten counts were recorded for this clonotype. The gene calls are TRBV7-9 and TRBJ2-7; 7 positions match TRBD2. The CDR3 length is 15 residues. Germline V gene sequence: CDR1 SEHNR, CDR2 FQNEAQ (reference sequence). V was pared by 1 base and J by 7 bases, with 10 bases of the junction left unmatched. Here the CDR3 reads CASSLEASGAGEQYF. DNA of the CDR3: TGTGCCAGCAGCTTAGAGGCTAGCGGCGCGGGGGAGCAGTACTTC.

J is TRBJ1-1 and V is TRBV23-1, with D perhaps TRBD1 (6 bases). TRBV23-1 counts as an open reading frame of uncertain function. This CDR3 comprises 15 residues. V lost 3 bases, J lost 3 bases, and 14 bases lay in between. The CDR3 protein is CASSQRDNGDTEAFF. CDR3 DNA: TGCGCCAGCAGTCAGCGGGACAATGGGGACACTGAAGCTTTCTTT.

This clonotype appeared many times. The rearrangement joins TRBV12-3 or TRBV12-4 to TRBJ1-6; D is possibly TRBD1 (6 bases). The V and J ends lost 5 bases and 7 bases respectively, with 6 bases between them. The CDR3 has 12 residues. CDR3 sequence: CASSTGNSPLHF. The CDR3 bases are TGTGCCAGCAGTACAGGGAATTCACCCCTCCACTTT.

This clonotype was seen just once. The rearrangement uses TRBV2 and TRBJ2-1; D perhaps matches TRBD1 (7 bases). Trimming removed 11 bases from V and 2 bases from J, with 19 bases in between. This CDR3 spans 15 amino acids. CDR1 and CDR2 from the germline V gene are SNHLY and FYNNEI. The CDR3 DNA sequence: TGTGCCCACGGAGGGGGCAGGGTGACCTACAATGAGCAGTTCTTC. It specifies CAHGGGRVTYNEQFF.

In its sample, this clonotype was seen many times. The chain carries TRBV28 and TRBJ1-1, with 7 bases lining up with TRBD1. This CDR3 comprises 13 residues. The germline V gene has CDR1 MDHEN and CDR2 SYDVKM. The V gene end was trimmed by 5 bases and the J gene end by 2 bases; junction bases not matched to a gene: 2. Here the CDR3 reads CASSGTANTEAFF. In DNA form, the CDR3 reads TGTGCCAGCAGTGGGACAGCTAACACTGAAGCTTTCTTT.

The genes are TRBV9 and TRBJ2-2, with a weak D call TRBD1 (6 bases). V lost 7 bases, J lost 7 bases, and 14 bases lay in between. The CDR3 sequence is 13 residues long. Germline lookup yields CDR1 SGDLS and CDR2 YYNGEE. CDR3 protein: CASCRGAGGELFF. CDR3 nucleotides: TGTGCCAGCTGCAGGGGCGCGGGCGGGGAGCTGTTTTTT.

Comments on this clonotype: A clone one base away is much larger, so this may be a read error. Here the CDR3 reads CASSIRNRNYGYTF. The CDR3 nucleotides read TGTGCCAGTAGTATACGGAACAGAAACTATGGCTACACCTTC. This chain connects TRBV19 to TRBJ1-2; D gene ambiguous. Germline loops: CDR1 LNHDA, CDR2 SQIVND (reference sequence). Trimming took 2 bases from V and 2 from J, leaving 9 bases between them. The CDR3 length is 14 residues.

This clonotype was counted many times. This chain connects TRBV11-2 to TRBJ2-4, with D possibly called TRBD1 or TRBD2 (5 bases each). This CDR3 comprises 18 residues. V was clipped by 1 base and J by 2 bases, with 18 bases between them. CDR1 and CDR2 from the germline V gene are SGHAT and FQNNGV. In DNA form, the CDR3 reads TGTGCCAGCAGCTTAGCCTCGAATTTGGGGGTAACCAAAAACATTCAGTACTTC. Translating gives CASSLASNLGVTKNIQYF.

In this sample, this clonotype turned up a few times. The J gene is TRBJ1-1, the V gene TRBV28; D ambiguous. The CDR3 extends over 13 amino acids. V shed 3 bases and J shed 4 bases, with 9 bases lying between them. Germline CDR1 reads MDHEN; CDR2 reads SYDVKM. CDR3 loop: CASSFYESTEAFF. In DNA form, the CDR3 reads TGTGCCAGCAGTTTTTACGAATCCACTGAAGCTTTCTTT.

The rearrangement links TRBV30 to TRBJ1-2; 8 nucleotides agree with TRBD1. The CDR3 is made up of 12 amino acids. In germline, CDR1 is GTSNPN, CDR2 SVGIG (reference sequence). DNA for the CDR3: TGTGTCTCGCAGGGGGCATTCTATGGCTACACCTTC. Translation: CVSQGAFYGYTF.

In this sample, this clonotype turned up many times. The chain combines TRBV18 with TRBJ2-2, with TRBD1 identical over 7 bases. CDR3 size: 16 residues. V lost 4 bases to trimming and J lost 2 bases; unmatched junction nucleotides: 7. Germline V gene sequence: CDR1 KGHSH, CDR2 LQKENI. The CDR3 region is CASSLTGTVNTGELFF. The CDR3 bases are TGTGCCAGCTCACTAACCGGGACAGTCAACACCGGGGAGCTGTTTTTT.

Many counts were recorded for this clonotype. CDR3 DNA: TGTGCCAGCAGCTCCCCGCAGGGGACTCTTCAGCCCCAGCATTTT. This translates into CASSSPQGTLQPQHF. The genes are TRBV7-9 and TRBJ1-5, with D perhaps matching TRBD1 (6 bases). The CDR3 contains 15 residues. The germline V gene has CDR1 SEHNR and CDR2 FQNEAQ (reference sequence). Trimming pared 4 bases from V and 6 bases from J, leaving 16 bases between.

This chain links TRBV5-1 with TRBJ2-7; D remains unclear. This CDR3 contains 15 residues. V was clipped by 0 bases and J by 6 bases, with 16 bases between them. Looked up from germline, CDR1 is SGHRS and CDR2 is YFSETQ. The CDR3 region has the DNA TGCGCCAGCAGCTTGGGTCGGGCAGGTTTGCTCGAGCAGTACTTC. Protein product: CASSLGRAGLLEQYF.

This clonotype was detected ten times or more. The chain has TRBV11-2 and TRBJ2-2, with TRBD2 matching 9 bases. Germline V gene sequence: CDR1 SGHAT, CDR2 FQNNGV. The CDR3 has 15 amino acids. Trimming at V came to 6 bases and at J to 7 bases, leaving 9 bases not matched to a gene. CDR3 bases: TGTGCCAGCAGTCCACTAGCGGGCGGCGGCGGGGAGCTGTTTTTT. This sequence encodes CASSPLAGGGGELFF.

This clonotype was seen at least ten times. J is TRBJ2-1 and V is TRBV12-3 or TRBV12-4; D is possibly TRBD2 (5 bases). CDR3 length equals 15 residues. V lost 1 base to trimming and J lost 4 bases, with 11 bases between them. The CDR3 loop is CASSLVVGEYNEQFF. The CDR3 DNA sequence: TGTGCCAGCAGTTTAGTGGTGGGAGAGTACAATGAGCAGTTCTTC.

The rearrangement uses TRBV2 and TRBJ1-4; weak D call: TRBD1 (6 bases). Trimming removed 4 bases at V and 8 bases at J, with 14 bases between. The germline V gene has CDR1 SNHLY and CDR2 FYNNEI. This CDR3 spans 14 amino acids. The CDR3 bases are TGTGCCAGCAGTGTTGAACAGGGAGCCGAAAAACTGTTTTTT. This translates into CASSVEQGAEKLFF.

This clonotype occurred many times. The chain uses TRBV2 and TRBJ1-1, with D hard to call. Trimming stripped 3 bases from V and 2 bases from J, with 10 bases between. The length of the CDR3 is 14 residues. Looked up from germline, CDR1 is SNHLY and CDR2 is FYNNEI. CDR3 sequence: CASSDVGINTEAFF. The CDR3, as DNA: TGTGCCAGCAGTGATGTGGGAATTAACACTGAAGCTTTCTTT.

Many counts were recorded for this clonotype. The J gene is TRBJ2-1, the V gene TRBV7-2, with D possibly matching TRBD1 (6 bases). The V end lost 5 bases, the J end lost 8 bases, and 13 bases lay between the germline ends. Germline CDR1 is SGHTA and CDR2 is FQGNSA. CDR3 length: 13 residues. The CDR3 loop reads CASSRQVSDEQFF. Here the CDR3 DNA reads TGTGCCAGCAGCCGACAGGTTAGCGATGAGCAGTTCTTC.

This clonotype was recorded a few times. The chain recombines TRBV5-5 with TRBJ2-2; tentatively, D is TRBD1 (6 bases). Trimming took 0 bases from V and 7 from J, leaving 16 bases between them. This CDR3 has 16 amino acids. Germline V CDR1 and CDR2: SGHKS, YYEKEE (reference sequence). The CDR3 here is CASSLATNRENGELFF. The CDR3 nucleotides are TGTGCCAGCAGCTTGGCCACGAACAGGGAGAACGGGGAGCTGTTTTTT.

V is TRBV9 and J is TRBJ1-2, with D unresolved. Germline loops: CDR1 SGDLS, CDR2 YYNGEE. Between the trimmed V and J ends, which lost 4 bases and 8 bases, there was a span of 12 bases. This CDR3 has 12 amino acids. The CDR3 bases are TGTGCCAGCAGCAATCGACCTGCCGGCTACACCTTC. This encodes CASSNRPAGYTF.

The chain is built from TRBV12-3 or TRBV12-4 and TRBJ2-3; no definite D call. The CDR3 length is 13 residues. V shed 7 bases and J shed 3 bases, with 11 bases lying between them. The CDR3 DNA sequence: TGTGCCAGCATATCATCGGGTACAGATACGCAGTATTTT. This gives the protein CASISSGTDTQYF.

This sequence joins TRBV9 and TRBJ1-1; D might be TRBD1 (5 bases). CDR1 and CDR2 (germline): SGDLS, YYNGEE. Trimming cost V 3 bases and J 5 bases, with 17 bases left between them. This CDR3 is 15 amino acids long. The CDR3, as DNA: TGTGCCAGCAGCGGCAGGAACAGGCCGACTACTGAAGCTTTCTTT. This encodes CASSGRNRPTTEAFF.

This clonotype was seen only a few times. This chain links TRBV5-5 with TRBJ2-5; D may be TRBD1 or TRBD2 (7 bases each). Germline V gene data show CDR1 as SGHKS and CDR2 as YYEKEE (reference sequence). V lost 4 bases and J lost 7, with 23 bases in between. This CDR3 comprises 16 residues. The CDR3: CASSRGALQGTGTQYF. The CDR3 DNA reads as TGTGCCAGCAGCCGGGGGGCCCTACAGGGGACGGGGACCCAGTACTTC.

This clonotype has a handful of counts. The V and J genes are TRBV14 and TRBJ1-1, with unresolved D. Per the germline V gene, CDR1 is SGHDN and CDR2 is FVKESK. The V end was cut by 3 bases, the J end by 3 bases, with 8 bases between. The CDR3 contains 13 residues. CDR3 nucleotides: TGTGCCAGCAGCCACTGGGGAGACACTGAAGCTTTCTTT. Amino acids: CASSHWGDTEAFF.

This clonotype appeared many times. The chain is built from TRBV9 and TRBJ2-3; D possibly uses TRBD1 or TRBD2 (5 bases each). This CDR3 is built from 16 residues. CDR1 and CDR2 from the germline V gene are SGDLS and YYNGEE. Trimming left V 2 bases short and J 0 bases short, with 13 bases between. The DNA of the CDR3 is TGTGCCAGCAGCGTGAGTGGGGACCCCAGCACAGATACGCAGTATTTT. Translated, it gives CASSVSGDPSTDTQYF.

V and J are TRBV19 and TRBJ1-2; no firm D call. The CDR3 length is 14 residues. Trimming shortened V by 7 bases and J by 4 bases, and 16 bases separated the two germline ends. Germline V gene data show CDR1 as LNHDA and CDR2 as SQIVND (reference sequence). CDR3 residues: CASINQRETYGYTF. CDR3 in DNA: TGTGCCAGTATTAACCAAAGAGAGACCTATGGCTACACCTTC.

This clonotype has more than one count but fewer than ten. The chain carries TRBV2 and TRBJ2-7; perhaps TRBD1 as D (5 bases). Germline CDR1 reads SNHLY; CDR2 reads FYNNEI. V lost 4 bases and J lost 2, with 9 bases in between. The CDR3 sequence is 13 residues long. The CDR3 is CASSADSTYEQYF. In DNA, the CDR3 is TGTGCCAGCAGTGCCGACAGTACCTACGAGCAGTACTTC. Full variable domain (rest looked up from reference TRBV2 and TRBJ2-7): EPEVTQTPSHQVTQMGQEVILRCVPISNHLYFYWYRQILGQKVEFLVSFYNNEISEKSEIFDDQFSVERPDGSNFTLKIRSTKLEDSAMYFCASSADSTYEQYFGPGTRLTVT.